This T cell receptor beta chain derives from a study of shared T cell receptors in the human thymus. V trimming: 3 bases; J trimming: 6 bases; junction bases outside the gene matches: 3. The CDR3 extends over 15 amino acids. Per germline, CDR1 MDHEN and CDR2 SYDVKM. Data came from immunoSEQ multiplex PCR; TCRdb stores just in-frame clones and leaves some out. The table includes about 710,000 clones, 80% to 90% detected once. This sample was shared with a second study, whose subject was human thymus T cells.

V is TRBV28 and J is TRBJ2-1; 12 nucleotides agree with TRBD2. Source material: thymocytes. The sequence came from a boy in the first two years of life with a congenital heart defect. This CDR3 is CASSFLTSGSNEQFF. In DNA form, the CDR3 reads TGTGCCAGCAGTTTCTTGACTAGCGGGAGCAATGAGCAGTTCTTC.